Presented here are 9 T cell receptor beta chains from one specimen sequenced in a study of chemoradiotherapy in HPV16-positive cancers. Libraries were prepared by immunoSEQ multiplex PCR; TCRdb keeps only in-frame clonotypes and omits some of them. Altogether about 6,400 clones are present, less than 85% being singletons, with the ten largest covering approximately 8.1%. Here the sequenced sample was tumor tissue, taken from a patient who underwent chemoradiotherapy. All receptors come from a human donor with HPV-associated anogenital cancer.

This sequence joins TRBV19 and TRBJ1-6; a possible D gene is TRBD1 (6 bases). The CDR3 has 14 residues. Trimming shortened V by 2 bases and J by 7 bases, and 9 bases separated the two germline ends. Germline CDR1 is LNHDA and CDR2 is SQIVND (reference sequence). CDR3 loop: CASSITGSNSPLHF. The DNA for the CDR3 is TGTGCCAGTAGTATAACAGGGAGCAATTCACCCCTCCACTTT.

V and J are TRBV6-5 and TRBJ2-1, with D hard to call. CDR3 length: 13 amino acids. V lost 6 bases, J lost 9 bases, and 15 bases lay in between. Germline-derived CDR1 and CDR2 are MNHEY and SVGAGI. The CDR3 sequence: CASRDGTHAEQFF. The CDR3 DNA reads TGTGCCAGCAGGGACGGCACTCATGCTGAGCAGTTCTTC.

The chain combines TRBV7-3 with TRBJ1-5; 10 bases are shared with TRBD1. CDR3 length equals 20 residues. Per the germline V gene, CDR1 is SGHTA and CDR2 is FQGTGA. V shed 0 bases and J 0 bases; nucleotides not matched to a gene: 11. The CDR3 is CASSLTPDRGLGYSNQPQHF. CDR3 coding DNA: TGTGCCAGCAGCTTAACTCCTGACAGGGGGCTTGGCTATAGCAATCAGCCCCAGCATTTT.

V and J are TRBV2 and TRBJ2-2; D possibly uses TRBD1 or TRBD2 (5 bases each). Germline V gene data show CDR1 as SNHLY and CDR2 as FYNNEI. Trimming removed 6 bases from V and 7 bases from J, with 15 bases in between. The CDR3 runs to 14 residues. The CDR3 DNA is TGTGCCAGCAGCCCCGGGACCCCCCACGGGGAGCTGTTTTTT. Translated: CASSPGTPHGELFF.

The V and J genes are TRBV28 and TRBJ1-1; D is unresolved. Germline assignment: CDR1 MDHEN and CDR2 SYDVKM. The CDR3 contains 14 residues. V dropped 5 bases and J dropped 1 base, with 11 bases sitting between them. The CDR3: CASSRFRKNTEAFF. DNA for the CDR3: TGTGCCAGCAGTAGGTTCCGGAAGAACACTGAAGCTTTCTTT.

This chain links TRBV6-5 with TRBJ2-1; a weak D match, TRBD1 (5 bases). CDR1 is MNHEY and CDR2 is SVGAGI in the germline V gene. The CDR3 totals 16 residues. The ends were cut back, 0 bases at V and 2 bases at J, with 11 bases in the middle. The CDR3 DNA reads as TGTGCCAGCAGTTACTCATGGGCAGGGCCCTACAATGAGCAGTTCTTC. It codes for CASSYSWAGPYNEQFF.

The V and J genes are TRBV30 and TRBJ1-1, with D maybe TRBD1 (6 bases). This CDR3 is 12 amino acids long. CDR1 and CDR2 (germline): GTSNPN, SVGIG (reference sequence). Trimming pared 5 bases from V and 5 bases from J, leaving 12 bases between. The CDR3 loop is CAWDRRGTEAFF. The CDR3 nucleotides are TGTGCCTGGGACCGCAGGGGAACTGAAGCTTTCTTT.

The chain links TRBV7-3 to TRBJ2-3; 10 nucleotides match TRBD2. The V segment lost 2 bases and the J segment 4 bases; nucleotides outside the gene matches: 15. Germline values: CDR1 SGHTA, CDR2 FQGTGA. The CDR3 has 19 amino acids. CDR3 amino acids: CASSLGTSGDFMWADTQYF. For the CDR3, the DNA is TGTGCCAGCAGCTTAGGAACTAGCGGGGATTTTATGTGGGCAGATACGCAGTATTTT.

The rearrangement uses TRBV7-9 and TRBJ2-7; perhaps TRBD1 as D (5 bases). This CDR3 contains 18 residues. Germline values: CDR1 SEHNR, CDR2 FQNEAQ (reference sequence). The ends were cut back, 0 bases at V and 0 bases at J, with 18 bases in the middle. The CDR3 DNA sequence: TGTGCCAGCAGCTTAGCCCCGACCTGGGGCCAGGGCTCCTACGAGCAGTACTTC. Translation: CASSLAPTWGQGSYEQYF.